Listed here are 18 T cell receptor beta chains from one sample, sequenced in a study of cytomegalovirus exposure and HLA in healthy donors. Only in-frame clones appear in the TCRdb table, and some are missing; sequencing was by immunoSEQ multiplex PCR. This table has roughly 65,000 clones, 85% to 95% appearing once. Input material: PBMCs. The receptors originated from a man between 18 and 35 years old in good health and CMV-seropositive.

The chain carries TRBV7-9 and TRBJ1-2, with D unresolved. Germline lookup yields CDR1 SEHNR and CDR2 FQNEAQ (reference sequence). The CDR3 length is 17 residues. Trimming pared 2 bases from V and 1 base from J, leaving 17 bases between. This CDR3 reads CASSLMRPESFNYGYTF. Here the CDR3 DNA reads TGTGCCAGCAGCTTAATGAGGCCCGAATCCTTTAACTATGGCTACACCTTC.

This chain connects TRBV19 to TRBJ2-2, with 12 bases lining up with TRBD2. This CDR3 is 19 amino acids long. The germline V gene has CDR1 LNHDA and CDR2 SQIVND (reference sequence). With V trimmed by 0 bases and J by 5 bases, 10 bases remained unmatched. The CDR3 reads CASSIDRASGGARTGELFF. CDR3 coding DNA: TGTGCCAGTAGTATAGATCGGGCTAGCGGGGGGGCCAGAACCGGGGAGCTGTTTTTT.

The chain combines TRBV27 with TRBJ2-2; 7 nucleotides align to TRBD1. CDR1 MNHEY and CDR2 SMNVEV come from the germline V gene (reference sequence). The CDR3 runs 15 residues. V was clipped by 2 bases and J by 3 bases; unmatched bases: 3. Here the CDR3 reads CASSLRGQHTGELFF. The CDR3 DNA reads as TGTGCCAGCAGTTTAAGGGGACAGCACACCGGGGAGCTGTTTTTT.

The chain is built from TRBV7-9 and TRBJ2-7; TRBD2 is a possible D gene (5 bases). The CDR3 totals 15 residues. Germline values: CDR1 SEHNR, CDR2 FQNEAQ (reference sequence). Trimming cost V 5 bases and J 0 bases, with 14 bases left between them. The CDR3 loop reads CASSPGGQSSYEQYF. The CDR3 nucleotides read TGTGCCAGCAGCCCCGGAGGTCAGAGCTCCTACGAGCAGTACTTC.

The gene calls are TRBV6-5 and TRBJ1-6; weak D call: TRBD1 (5 bases). This CDR3 comprises 13 residues. V was clipped by 8 bases and J by 7 bases, with 12 bases between them. In germline, CDR1 is MNHEY, CDR2 SVGAGI. For the CDR3, the DNA is TGTGCCAGCTCCGGGACTACCAATTCACCCCTCCACTTT. It specifies CASSGTTNSPLHF.

This sequence joins TRBV12-5 and TRBJ2-5; tentative D call: TRBD2 (7 bases). The V gene's germline CDR1 is LGHNT and CDR2 FRNRAP. The CDR3 loop spans 16 amino acids. V lost 0 bases and J lost 5, with 16 bases in between. CDR3 in DNA: TGTGCTAGTGGTTTGGTACTACGGGGGGCAGGGGAGACCCAGTACTTC. This translates into CASGLVLRGAGETQYF.

J is TRBJ2-3 and V is TRBV4-3; TRBD2 matches at 8 bases. V gave up 4 bases and J gave up 7 bases; unmatched junction bases: 7. This CDR3 is 14 amino acids long. Germline V gene sequence: CDR1 LGHNA, CDR2 YSLEER. The CDR3 here is CASSPYLSGNTQYF. CDR3 in DNA: TGCGCCAGCAGCCCTTATCTTAGCGGGAATACGCAGTATTTT.

This clone appeared a single time. The V call is TRBV7-8, the J call TRBJ1-4; 11 positions match TRBD1. V dropped 3 bases and J dropped 6; count of bases not matched to a gene: 3. Germline V CDR1 and CDR2: SGHVS, FQNEAQ. CDR3 length: 15 residues. The CDR3 bases are TGTGCCAGCAGCTTTGGACAGGGGGCGGATGAAAAACTGTTTTTT. It is translated as CASSFGQGADEKLFF.

The chain has TRBV5-1 and TRBJ2-1; D may be TRBD1 (6 bases). Germline lookup yields CDR1 SGHRS and CDR2 YFSETQ. Trimming left V 4 bases short and J 9 bases short, with 8 bases between. This CDR3 region has 11 residues. The CDR3 region is CASSPGAEQFF. CDR3 coding DNA: TGCGCCAGCAGCCCAGGGGCTGAGCAGTTCTTC.

The gene calls are TRBV7-8 and TRBJ2-2; perhaps TRBD2 as D (5 bases). With 5 bases removed from V and 5 bases from J, the gap between germline ends came to 12 bases. Germline CDR1 reads SGHVS; CDR2 reads FQNEAQ. This CDR3 spans 14 amino acids. CDR3 DNA sequence: TGTGCCAGCAGCCCGTATGGAGGTACCGGGGAGCTGTTTTTT. Translating gives CASSPYGGTGELFF.

The chain carries TRBV18 and TRBJ2-3, with 14 bases identical to TRBD2. J gave up 6 bases and V 6 bases, and 5 bases lay outside the gene matches. CDR3 length: 15 residues. Germline V lookup: CDR1 KGHSH, CDR2 LQKENI. DNA of the CDR3: TGTGCCAGCTCTCTCAGGACTAGCGGGAGGGATACGCAGTATTTT. It is translated as CASSLRTSGRDTQYF.

The chain recombines TRBV6-1 with TRBJ2-7; TRBD2 aligns across 11 bases. Germline loops: CDR1 MNHNS, CDR2 SASEGT. J gave up 3 bases and V 2 bases, and 9 bases lay outside the gene matches. There are 17 residues in the CDR3. The CDR3 loop is CASSEPPGTSGYYEQYF. The CDR3 nucleotides read TGTGCCAGCAGTGAACCACCCGGGACTAGCGGATACTACGAGCAGTACTTC.

This clone was seen once. J is TRBJ2-5 and V is TRBV19, with D possibly being TRBD2 (5 bases). In germline, CDR1 is LNHDA, CDR2 SQIVND (reference sequence). V dropped 6 bases and J dropped 3 bases, with 11 bases sitting between them. This CDR3 has 13 amino acids. CDR3 protein: CASRELAKETQYF. In DNA, the CDR3 is TGTGCCAGTAGGGAGCTAGCAAAAGAGACCCAGTACTTC.

DNA of the CDR3: TGTGCCAGCAGTTTAGCGGGAGACGGAGAGACCCAGTACTTC. This encodes CASSLAGDGETQYF. This chain uses TRBV28 with TRBJ2-5, with 7 bases matching TRBD2. The V gene end was trimmed by 2 bases and the J gene end by 4 bases; junction bases not matched to a gene: 4. The CDR3 extends over 14 amino acids. Germline V lookup: CDR1 MDHEN, CDR2 SYDVKM.

The rearrangement uses TRBV5-5 and TRBJ2-1; TRBD1 aligns across 10 bases. The CDR3 sequence is 15 residues long. Germline assignment: CDR1 SGHKS and CDR2 YYEKEE (reference sequence). V lost 4 bases and J lost 4; bases outside the gene matches: 5. The CDR3 spells CASSAGTGVYNEQFF. The CDR3 bases are TGTGCCAGCAGCGCTGGGACAGGGGTATACAATGAGCAGTTCTTC.

This sequence joins TRBV12-2 and TRBJ1-4. TRBV12-2 is a listed pseudogene. The CDR3 consists of 15 residues. The CDR3 reads CASRLGSTTNEKLFF. The CDR3 nucleotides read TGTGCAAGTCGCTTAGGGAGTACAACTAATGAAAAACTGTTTTTT.

V usage is TRBV19 and J usage is TRBJ1-1; maybe TRBD1 (5 bases). The CDR3 is 14 amino acids. Germline loops: CDR1 LNHDA, CDR2 SQIVND (reference sequence). Trimming took 5 bases from V and 1 from J, leaving 11 bases between them. The CDR3 sequence is CASSWTFKNTEAFF. The CDR3 DNA is TGTGCCAGTAGTTGGACATTTAAGAACACTGAAGCTTTCTTT.

The genes are TRBV19 and TRBJ2-5; 7 bases align to TRBD1. V trimming: 5 bases; J trimming: 4 bases; junction bases outside the gene matches: 13. The CDR3 covers 16 residues. Germline V CDR1 and CDR2: LNHDA, SQIVND (reference sequence). For the CDR3, the DNA is TGTGCCAGTAGTCCTATTGAGGGGGCTAGGGGAGAGACCCAGTACTTC. Encoded protein: CASSPIEGARGETQYF. The full variable domain, with the rest looked up from reference TRBV19 and TRBJ2-5, is DGGITQSPKYLFRKEGQNVTLSCEQNLNHDAMYWYRQDPGQGLRLIYYSQIVNDFQKGDIAEGYSVSREKKESFPLTVTSAQKNPTAFYLCASSPIEGARGETQYFGPGTRLLVL.